One sample yielded the 2 T cell receptor beta chains listed below, sequenced in a study of blood T cell repertoires in COVID-19. Profiling relied on immunoSEQ multiplex PCR, and the TCRdb table lists in-frame clones only, not all of them. The sample lists 540,000 or so clones, about 89% occurring once. The sample was peripheral blood. The source of these receptors is a woman in her forties or fifties with COVID-19, enrolled during active disease.

This rearrangement joins TRBV19 to TRBJ2-3; TRBD2 aligns across 8 bases. Germline V gene lookup returns CDR1 LNHDA and CDR2 SQIVND (reference sequence). The CDR3 extends over 14 amino acids. V gave up 7 bases and J gave up 2 bases; unmatched junction bases: 5. The CDR3 DNA follows: TGTGCCAGTATGGAGCGGGGGACCACAGATACGCAGTATTTT. Encoded protein: CASMERGTTDTQYF.

The chain recombines TRBV30 with TRBJ1-2; TRBD1 might be the D (5 bases). Germline values: CDR1 GTSNPN, CDR2 SVGIG (reference sequence). Trimming took off 5 bases at V and 8 bases at J, with 12 bases between the two ends. CDR3 length equals 11 residues. Here the CDR3 reads CAWGGIGGYTF. CDR3 in DNA: TGTGCCTGGGGGGGGATCGGAGGCTACACCTTC.